This TCR beta chain was identified in a study of blood T cell repertoires in COVID-19. Study background: Sites across the United States, Italy and Spain contributed samples from acute and convalescent COVID-19.

This CDR3 has 16 residues. The germline V gene has CDR1 SNHLY and CDR2 FYNNEI. V lost 8 bases and J lost 0; bases outside the gene matches: 10. Generated by immunoSEQ multiplex PCR, the TCRdb table keeps only in-frame clones and is missing some. The repertoire holds about 76,000 clones, around nine tenths seen once, with 5.8% in the top ten. Specimen: peripheral blood. This receptor was obtained from a human donor in a cohort sampled during active COVID-19. This chain connects TRBV2 to TRBJ2-3; 8 nucleotides align to TRBD2. CDR3 in DNA: TGTGCCAGCCGGGCCGGGACGGGGGGGAGCACAGATACGCAGTATTTT. This gives the protein CASRAGTGGSTDTQYF.